This is a list of T cell receptor beta chains from one sample in a study of T cell changes during pregnancy in multiple sclerosis. Libraries were prepared by immunoSEQ multiplex PCR; TCRdb keeps only in-frame clonotypes and omits some of them. The top ten clones hold 2.5% to 4% of a sample with tens of thousands of clones, roughly 90% of them seen once. Source: peripheral blood, taken in the first trimester of pregnancy. These receptors were collected from a female donor in good health, enrolled as a control in a pregnancy study. Both conserved end residues are part of each CDR3. The D gene is left open where the match is weak. Clone sizes are given selectively: once, few, many, or a class where the clone is expanded.

j_call clone_size cdr3_length d_call v_call cdr3_nt cdr3_aa
TRBJ1-3 once 15 . TRBV2 TGTGCCAGCAGTGTTCGGACTGGCTCTGGAAACACCATATATTTT CASSVRTGSGNTIYF
TRBJ2-5 . 14 . TRBV29-1 TGCAGCGTTGAAGATCGTACAGTCGGAGGGACCCAGTACTTC CSVEDRTVGGTQYF
TRBJ1-2 . 14 . TRBV11-2 TGTGCCAGCAGCTTAGACCCGGGTAACTATGGCTACACCTTC CASSLDPGNYGYTF
TRBJ2-2 . 17 TRBD2 TRBV4-3 TGCGCCAGCAGCCAAGATCTCCTAGCGGGGGGTCCCGGGGAGCTGTTTTTT CASSQDLLAGGPGELFF
TRBJ1-2 . 14 TRBD1 TRBV19 TGTGCCAGTAGTACCCGACAGGGATCTGGTGGCTACACCTTC CASSTRQGSGGYTF
TRBJ2-7 . 15 TRBD1 TRBV6-1 TGTGCCAGCAGTGAAGCAAGCAAGGGGGCCGAAGAGCAGTACTTC CASSEASKGAEEQYF
TRBJ2-3 . 16 TRBD2 TRBV18 TGTGCCAGCTCACCCGGGACTAGTGGCGGCACAGATACGCAGTATTTT CASSPGTSGGTDTQYF
TRBJ1-1 . 14 . TRBV28 TGTGCCAGCAGTTTATTTGAGGTGAACACTGAAGCTTTCTTT CASSLFEVNTEAFF
TRBJ1-3 . 21 TRBD1 TRBV4-1 TGCGCCAGCAGCCAACTGCCTCGACAGGGCGATTTACCTCCGGCTGGAAACACCATATATTTT CASSQLPRQGDLPPAGNTIYF
TRBJ1-4 . 13 TRBD1 TRBV29-1 TGCAGCGTTGGAGACAGGGCGGATGAAAAACTGTTTTTT CSVGDRADEKLFF
TRBJ1-4 . 16 TRBD1 TRBV5-1 TGCGCCAGCAGCACTTCGGGACAGGGGGCAGGTGAAAAACTGTTTTTT CASSTSGQGAGEKLFF
TRBJ1-2 . 17 . TRBV28 TGTGCCAGCGGTGAGGTGGGGGGGGCCCGCCCTGCCTATGGCTACACCTTC CASGEVGGARPAYGYTF
TRBJ2-5 . 12 TRBD2 TRBV29-1 TGCAGCGTTGCCGGCGGGGGAGAGACCCAGTACTTC CSVAGGGETQYF
TRBJ1-4 . 15 TRBD1 TRBV5-1 TGCGCCAGCAGCTTAACGACAGGGGACGGTGAAAAACTGTTTTTT CASSLTTGDGEKLFF
TRBJ2-1 . 13 . TRBV5-5 TGTGCCAGCAGCTTGGGAGGGTCGGCCGAGGAGTTCTTC CASSLGGSAEEFF
TRBJ2-5 . 14 . TRBV6-1 TGTGCCAGCAGTGAGGGTGGAGAGTCTGAGACCCAGTACTTC CASSEGGESETQYF
TRBJ1-4 . 15 . TRBV6-1 TGTGCCAGCAGTGAAGCCACAGCAACTAATGAAAAACTGTTTTTT CASSEATATNEKLFF
TRBJ1-5 . 15 . TRBV9 TGTGCCAGCAGCCCCTCAGGGTTATGGAATCAGCCCCAGCATTTT CASSPSGLWNQPQHF
TRBJ2-1 . 16 TRBD1 TRBV5-4 TGTGCCAGCAGCTTGGGTGGGGACAGGGGGTACAATGAGCAGTTCTTC CASSLGGDRGYNEQFF
TRBJ2-1 . 15 TRBD2 TRBV28 TGTGCCAGCAGTTCTGCATCTAGCGGTTACAATGAGCAGTTCTTC CASSSASSGYNEQFF
TRBJ2-7 . 13 TRBD1 TRBV29-1 TGCAGCGTTGTGGGACAGGGGGCCTACGAGCAGTACTTC CSVVGQGAYEQYF
TRBJ2-1 . 11 TRBD2 TRBV19 TGTGCCAGTGGGGATAGCGGGATTGGGTTCTTC CASGDSGIGFF
TRBJ2-1 once 15 . TRBV7-9 TGTGCCAGCAGCGAAGGGGACACCCTTTACAATGAGCAGTTCTTC CASSEGDTLYNEQFF
TRBJ2-2 . 16 . TRBV7-2 TGTGCCAGCAGCTTAAATAACAGGGTCAACGCCGGGGAGCTGTTTTTT CASSLNNRVNAGELFF
TRBJ1-2 . 13 . TRBV5-1 TGCGCCAGCAGCTTGGAGGGGAATCGGGGCTACACCTTC CASSLEGNRGYTF
TRBJ2-5 once 15 . TRBV7-6 TGTGCCAGCAGCTTTGGTCTAGAAGTGGAAGAGACCCAGTACTTC CASSFGLEVEETQYF
TRBJ1-5 . 12 . TRBV6-4 TGTGCCAGCACCCAGGGATATCAGCCCCAGCATTTT CASTQGYQPQHF
TRBJ2-1 once 15 TRBD1 TRBV7-6 TGTGCCAGCAGCCCCACAGGGGAGTCCTACAATGAGCAGTTCTTC CASSPTGESYNEQFF
TRBJ1-1 . 14 . TRBV7-2 TGTGCCAGCAGCTTAAGCCAGGCCTACACTGAAGCTTTCTTT CASSLSQAYTEAFF
TRBJ1-1 few 12 . TRBV6-5 TGTGCCAGCAGTTACGGACAGACTGAAGCTTTCTTT CASSYGQTEAFF
TRBJ2-7 once 17 TRBD2 TRBV14 TGTGCCAGCAGCCCCCGGGGTAGCGGGAGCTTATACTACGAGCAGTACTTC CASSPRGSGSLYYEQYF
TRBJ1-1 . 14 TRBD1 TRBV5-4 TGTGCCAGCAGCTTCGGGACAGGGGACACTGAAGCTTTCTTT CASSFGTGDTEAFF
TRBJ2-7 . 15 . TRBV7-2 TGTGCCAGCAGCTTAATAGCGGTCGACTTGTACGAGCAGTACTTC CASSLIAVDLYEQYF
TRBJ2-7 . 14 TRBD1 TRBV6-1 TGTGCCAGCAGTGAAGCCAGGGGGACCTACGAGCAGTACTTC CASSEARGTYEQYF
TRBJ1-4 once 15 . TRBV7-2 TGTGCCAGCAGCTATGGGGGGGGCCCTAATGAAAAACTGTTTTTT CASSYGGGPNEKLFF
TRBJ1-2 . 15 . TRBV4-3 TGCGCCAGCAGCCAAGCCGACCAGCAGGACTATGGCTACACCTTC CASSQADQQDYGYTF
TRBJ1-3 . 14 . TRBV6-6 TGTGCCAGCAGTTATTTGGCAGCTGGAAACACCATATATTTT CASSYLAAGNTIYF
TRBJ1-6 . 15 . TRBV19 TGTGCCAGTACCCTTCAGAATTCCTATAATTCACCCCTCCACTTT CASTLQNSYNSPLHF
TRBJ1-1 . 14 TRBD1 TRBV13 TGTGCCAGCAGCTCGGGACAGGGGAACACTGAAGCTTTCTTT CASSSGQGNTEAFF
TRBJ2-3 . 10 . TRBV29-1 TGCAGCGCTTACACAGATACGCAGTATTTT CSAYTDTQYF
TRBJ2-7 . 17 TRBD2 TRBV5-1 TGCGCCAGCAGCTTGGAGGCTAGCGGGGGCAGCTCCTACGAGCAGTACTTC CASSLEASGGSSYEQYF
TRBJ1-1 . 16 TRBD1 TRBV5-1 TGCGCCAGCATCTTCGGGTCAGGGGGTGAGGGGGGTGAAGCTTTCTTT CASIFGSGGEGGEAFF
TRBJ2-2 . 15 . TRBV4-3 TGCGCCAGCAGCCAAGAGGGACTTCCCACCGGGGAGCTGTTTTTT CASSQEGLPTGELFF
TRBJ2-1 once 17 . TRBV10-3 TGTGCCATCAGTGAGTCTCTCGGTATAGCGGCGTACAATGAGCAGTTCTTC CAISESLGIAAYNEQFF
TRBJ2-6 . 17 . TRBV4-2 TGTGCCAGCAGCCAAGAACGGGGGGCGTCTGGGGCCAACGTCCTGACTTTC CASSQERGASGANVLTF
TRBJ1-2 . 13 . TRBV29-1 TGCAGCGTCCGGGACACACTTAACTATGGCTACACCTTC CSVRDTLNYGYTF
TRBJ2-3 . 15 TRBD1 TRBV9 TGTGCCAGCAGCACCCGGACAGGAAACACAGATACGCAGTATTTT CASSTRTGNTDTQYF
TRBJ2-3 . 17 TRBD2 TRBV19 TGTGCCAGTAGTATAGATCCTCCGGGACTAGCCGCAGATACGCAGTATTTT CASSIDPPGLAADTQYF
TRBJ2-6 once 17 . TRBV7-6 TGTGCCAGCAGCTTAGTCGGGGGTGGCTCTGGGGCCAACGTCCTGACTTTC CASSLVGGGSGANVLTF
TRBJ2-1 . 15 . TRBV2 TGTGCCAGCAGAGTACAGGTCAGCGTTCCCAATGAGCAGTTCTTC CASRVQVSVPNEQFF
TRBJ2-1 . 15 TRBD2 TRBV7-3 TGTGCCAGCAGCCAGGGGCTAGCGGGAGGTTATGAGCAGTTCTTC CASSQGLAGGYEQFF
TRBJ2-7 once 15 TRBD1 TRBV9 TGTGCCAGCAGCGTAGAGGGGACAGGGGGCGGCGAGCAGTACTTC CASSVEGTGGGEQYF
TRBJ2-5 . 14 TRBD1 TRBV18 TGTGCCAGCTCACCACGGGGACAGGTAGAGACCCAGTACTTC CASSPRGQVETQYF